The next 10 T cell receptor beta chains were all read from a single sample in a study of shared clonotypes between healthy human individuals. Clones were sequenced by immunoSEQ multiplex PCR, and TCRdb holds only the in-frame ones, with some missing. The sample records around 1.4 million clones, approximately 98.5% being singletons. The sequenced material came from naive CD4+ T cells sorted from blood. The subset: CD45RA+ positively selected. These receptors came from a man aged 25-45 years in good health.

This rearrangement joins TRBV9 to TRBJ1-1, with TRBD1 as a possible D gene (5 bases). The length of the CDR3 is 15 residues. The germline V gene has CDR1 SGDLS and CDR2 YYNGEE. V was shortened by 0 bases and J by 4 bases, with 13 bases between the two germline ends. The CDR3, as DNA: TGTGCCAGCAGCGTAGGAGGGCGGAGGGGCACTGAAGCTTTCTTT. Translating it yields CASSVGGRRGTEAFF.

V usage is TRBV12-5 and J usage is TRBJ2-3, with TRBD2 identical over 7 bases. CDR1 LGHNT and CDR2 FRNRAP come from the germline V gene. The CDR3 is made up of 14 amino acids. Trimming at V came to 6 bases and at J to 3 bases, leaving 6 bases not matched to a gene. The DNA for the CDR3 is TGTGCTAGTGGGACCGGGACTAAAACAGATACGCAGTATTTT. Translated, it gives CASGTGTKTDTQYF.

This chain links TRBV9 with TRBJ2-7; D is unclear. CDR3 size: 15 residues. V lost 2 bases, J lost 4 bases, and 16 bases lay in between. The germline V gene encodes CDR1 SGDLS and CDR2 YYNGEE. This chain's CDR3 is CASSVGVGGWYEQYF. In DNA, the CDR3 is TGTGCCAGCAGCGTTGGGGTCGGTGGGTGGTACGAGCAGTACTTC.

The gene calls are TRBV4-2 and TRBJ2-3; TRBD2 matches 7 bases. The V gene end was trimmed by 5 bases and the J gene end by 0 bases; junction bases not matched to a gene: 2. This CDR3 spans 14 amino acids. The germline V gene encodes CDR1 LGHNA and CDR2 YNFKEQ. CDR3 residues: CASSGRASTDTQYF. CDR3 DNA sequence: TGTGCCAGCAGCGGGAGGGCTAGCACAGATACGCAGTATTTT.

As for this clone: The same CDR3 can be traced to other DNA sequences in this sample. The chain carries TRBV11-3 and TRBJ2-7; the match to TRBD1 covers 8 bases. CDR3 length: 14 amino acids. The trim removed 5 bases at V and 2 bases at J, leaving 5 bases unmatched. CDR1 and CDR2 (germline): SGHNT, YENEEA. The CDR3 bases are TGTGCCAGCAGCCCAGGACAGGGAACCTACGAGCAGTACTTC. It codes for CASSPGQGTYEQYF.

This chain joins TRBV18 and TRBJ1-2; 10 bases are shared with TRBD1. V shed 1 base, J shed 8 bases, and the junction held 13 bases outside the gene matches. Germline V gene data show CDR1 as KGHSH and CDR2 as LQKENI. CDR3 length: 17 amino acids. The CDR3: CASSPLAPGQGTEGYTF. For the CDR3, the DNA is TGTGCCAGCTCACCACTTGCCCCGGGACAGGGGACGGAGGGCTACACCTTC.

This sequence joins TRBV20-1 and TRBJ1-2; D uncertain. Germline V gene sequence: CDR1 DFQATT, CDR2 SNEGSKA (reference sequence). This CDR3 has 10 residues. CDR3 loop: CRDGTYGYTF. The CDR3 DNA follows: TGCAGGGACGGAACGTATGGCTACACCTTC.

The chain couples TRBV27 to TRBJ1-5; D not resolved. The CDR3 spans 13 residues. Trimming removed 1 base at V and 2 bases at J, with 3 bases between. CDR1 and CDR2 from the germline V gene are MNHEY and SMNVEV (reference sequence). The CDR3 DNA reads as TGTGCCAGCAGTTTATTCGGCAATCAGCCCCAGCATTTT. It encodes CASSLFGNQPQHF.

The table lists this clone with a count of one. CDR3 sequence: CASSPMLGTASNQPQHF. DNA of the CDR3: TGTGCCAGCAGTCCTATGCTGGGGACAGCGAGCAATCAGCCCCAGCATTTT. The chain is built from TRBV27 and TRBJ1-5; 7 nucleotides agree with TRBD1. CDR3 length equals 17 residues. V dropped 5 bases and J dropped 1; count of bases not matched to a gene: 11. Germline V gene sequence: CDR1 MNHEY, CDR2 SMNVEV (reference sequence).

The chain combines TRBV29-1 with TRBJ2-7, with a tentative D call TRBD1 (6 bases). Trimming pared 1 base from V and 3 bases from J, leaving 19 bases between. Per germline, CDR1 SQVTM and CDR2 ANQGSEA. The CDR3 is 16 residues long. The CDR3 DNA follows: TGCAGCGTTGAAGTACTATCACAGGGTAGGGGCTACGAGCAGTACTTC. Translated: CSVEVLSQGRGYEQYF.